This T cell receptor beta chain was identified in a study of blood T cells in healthy people across ages. Trimming left V 1 base short and J 2 bases short, with 8 bases between. CDR1 and CDR2 (germline): DFQATT, SNEGSKA (reference sequence). This CDR3 has 13 amino acids. PCR was performed a second time for about 6 to 11 cycles using a sample-barcoded 5' primer and a J-beta primer mix. TCRdb redid the calling of the 5' RACE reads with MiXCR, one entry per CDR3 protein. Of approximately 900,000 distinct CDR3 sequences listed, roughly 50% were seen once; the top ten hold about an eighth. Peripheral blood was drawn, 7.5 to 10 milliliters per donor. Study outcomes and limitations: The study regarded diversity estimates from one million T cells as underestimates. Fewer expanded clones and more diversity marked long-lived versus aged donors.

This clonotype turned up a few times. Its antigen is not known. The V call is TRBV20-1, the J call TRBJ1-2; a possible D gene is TRBD1 (6 bases). The source material was blood. The clonotype comes from a man aged 25-45 years in good health. This CDR3 is CSARGDKNYGYTF. The CDR3 nucleotides read TGCAGTGCTAGAGGGGACAAGAACTATGGCTACACCTTC.